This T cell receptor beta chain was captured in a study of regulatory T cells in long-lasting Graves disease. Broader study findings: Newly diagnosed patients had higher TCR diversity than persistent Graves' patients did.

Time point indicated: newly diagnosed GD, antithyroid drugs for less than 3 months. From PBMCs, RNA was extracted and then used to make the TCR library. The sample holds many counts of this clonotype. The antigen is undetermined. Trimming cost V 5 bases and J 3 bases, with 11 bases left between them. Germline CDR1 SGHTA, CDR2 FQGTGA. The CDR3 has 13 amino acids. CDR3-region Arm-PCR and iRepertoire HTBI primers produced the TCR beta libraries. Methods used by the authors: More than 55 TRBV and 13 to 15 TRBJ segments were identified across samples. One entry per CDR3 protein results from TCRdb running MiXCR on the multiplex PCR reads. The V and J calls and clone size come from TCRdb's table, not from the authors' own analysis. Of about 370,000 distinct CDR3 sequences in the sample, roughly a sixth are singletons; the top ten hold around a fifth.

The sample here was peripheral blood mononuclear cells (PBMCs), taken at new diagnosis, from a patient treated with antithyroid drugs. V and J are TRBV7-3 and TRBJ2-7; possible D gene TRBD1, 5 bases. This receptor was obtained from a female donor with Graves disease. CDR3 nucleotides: TGTGCCAGCAGCATGGACATCAACTACGAGCAGTACTTC. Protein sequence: CASSMDINYEQYF.